Below are 17 T cell receptor beta chains sequenced from a single sample in a study of blood T cells in healthy people across ages. Primed by a sample-barcoded 5' primer and a J-beta primer mix, a second PCR proceeded for roughly 6 to 12 cycles. TCRdb ran MiXCR on the 5' RACE reads and lists one entry per CDR3 protein. This table has hundreds of thousands of distinct CDR3 sequences, 25% to 35% appearing once. The sample consisted of blood. The origin of the receptors is an elderly woman in good health.

This clonotype was detected only a few times. The chain uses TRBV20-1 and TRBJ2-5; 9 bases align to TRBD1. Germline CDR1 is DFQATT and CDR2 is SNEGSKA (reference sequence). The V and J ends lost 2 bases and 5 bases, in that order; junction bases with no gene match: 9. The CDR3 spans 15 residues. The CDR3 is CSARRPGQGWETQYF. The CDR3 bases are TGCAGTGCTAGACGACCGGGACAGGGTTGGGAGACCCAGTACTTC.

This clonotype was counted many times. The chain combines TRBV7-6 with TRBJ2-1, with a weak D call TRBD2 (6 bases). Germline lookup yields CDR1 SGHVS and CDR2 FNYEAQ. V shed 5 bases and J shed 7 bases, with 12 bases lying between them. The CDR3 contains 13 residues. The CDR3 is CASSTRLVNEQFF. CDR3 coding DNA: TGTGCCAGCAGCACCCGACTAGTTAATGAGCAGTTCTTC. The entire variable domain, with the rest obtained from reference TRBV7-6 and TRBJ2-1, is as follows: GAGVSQSPRYKVTKRGQDVALRCDPISGHVSLYWYRQALGQGPEFLTYFNYEAQQDKSGLPNDRFSAERPEGSISTLTIQRTEQRDSAMYRCASSTRLVNEQFFGPGTRLTVL.

In the case of this clonotype: A much larger clone lies one base from this, so it may be a read error. The missing conserved phenylalanine or tryptophan at the end of this CDR3 makes a read error likely. This chain links TRBV5-1 with TRBJ2-3, with 9 bases matching TRBD1. The trim removed 0 bases at V and 7 bases at J, leaving 3 bases unmatched. The germline gives CDR1 SGHRS, CDR2 YFSETQ. The length of the CDR3 is 14 residues. CDR3: CASSLDRGRNTQYL. The CDR3 region has the DNA TGCGCCAGCAGCTTGGACAGGGGGCGTAATACGCAGTATTTG.

This clonotype has a count of ten or more. This chain connects TRBV7-2 to TRBJ2-3; TRBD2 agrees at 9 bases. J lost 3 bases, V lost 2 bases, and 3 bases had no gene match. Germline values: CDR1 SGHTA, CDR2 FQGNSA. The CDR3 length is 15 residues. DNA of the CDR3: TGTGCCAGCAGCTTATGGACTAGCGTTACAGATACGCAGTATTTT. Translating gives CASSLWTSVTDTQYF.

The sample holds many counts of this clonotype. CDR3 in DNA: TGTGCCACCAGCAGGGACAGGGGGTTCAGTTCCTACGAGCAGTACTTC. Its translation: CATSRDRGFSSYEQYF. This chain joins TRBV15 and TRBJ2-7; 10 bases line up with TRBD1. Germline loops: CDR1 LNHNV, CDR2 YYDKDF (reference sequence). The V segment lost 3 bases and the J segment 1 base; nucleotides outside the gene matches: 6. CDR3 size: 16 residues.

Of note for this clonotype: A much larger clone is a single base away; this may be a read error. The chain combines TRBV7-9 with TRBJ1-2; D may be TRBD1 (6 bases). The CDR3 runs to 14 residues. V was pared by 5 bases and J by 6 bases, with 16 bases between. In germline, CDR1 is SEHNR, CDR2 FQNEAQ (reference sequence). The CDR3 loop reads CASSKEQGRNGYTF. CDR3 sequence (DNA): TGTGCCAGCAGCAAAGAACAGGGTCGGAATGGCTACACCTTC. Variable domain in full (rest from reference TRBV7-9 and TRBJ1-2): DTGVSQNPRHKITKRGQNVTFRCDPISEHNRLYWYRQTLGQGPEFLTYFQNEAQLEKSRLLSDRFSAERPKGSFSTLEIQRTEQGDSAMYLCASSKEQGRNGYTFGSGTRLTVV.

The chain is built from TRBV24-1 and TRBJ2-3, with 14 bases that match TRBD2. The CDR3 extends over 17 amino acids. The germline V gene encodes CDR1 KGHDR and CDR2 SFDVKD. V was pared by 9 bases and J by 3 bases, with 10 bases of the junction left unmatched. The CDR3 DNA is TGTGCCACCGCAGCTTCGGGACTAGCGGGGGCAACAGATACGCAGTATTTT. The encoded protein is CATAASGLAGATDTQYF.

The CDR3 DNA reads TGCAGCGTTGCCCTCATGAACACTGAAGCTTTCTTT. Encoded protein: CSVALMNTEAFF. V usage is TRBV29-1 and J usage is TRBJ1-1; no clear D. V was cut by 4 bases and J by 0 bases, with 6 bases left in between. The CDR3 totals 12 residues. The germline CDR1 and CDR2 sequences are SQVTM and ANQGSEA.

This clonotype showed up just a few times. The rearrangement uses TRBV30 and TRBJ1-5, with D unclear. With 4 bases removed from V and 7 bases from J, the gap between germline ends came to 20 bases. CDR1 and CDR2 from the germline V gene are GTSNPN and SVGIG (reference sequence). This CDR3 comprises 15 residues. DNA for the CDR3: TGTGCCTGGATGGACCCGGGCGGGATAGGACAGCCCCAGCATTTT. Protein: CAWMDPGGIGQPQHF. The variable domain in full, completed from reference TRBV30 and TRBJ1-5, reads SQTIHQWPATLVQPVGSPLSLECTVEGTSNPNLYWYRQAAGRGLQLLFYSVGIGQISSEVPQNLSASRPQDRQFILSSKKLLLSDSGFYLCAWMDPGGIGQPQHFGDGTRLSIL.

This clonotype was found many times. The chain uses TRBV9 and TRBJ2-1; 10 nucleotides match TRBD1. The CDR3 spans 14 residues. The germline V gene has CDR1 SGDLS and CDR2 YYNGEE. The ends lost 2 bases at V and 12 bases at J; junction bases unmatched: 8. Here the CDR3 DNA reads TGTGCCAGCAGCGTGACTCGGGACAGGGGTTCGCAGTTCTTC. It encodes CASSVTRDRGSQFF.

To note about this clonotype: A much more abundant neighbour one base away suggests this may be a read error. The chain combines TRBV28 with TRBJ2-5; D perhaps matches TRBD2 (5 bases). Trimming stripped 6 bases from V and 2 bases from J, with 13 bases between. The CDR3 extends over 14 amino acids. The germline CDR1 and CDR2 sequences are MDHEN and SYDVKM. CDR3 region: CASRPGDLQETQYF. The DNA for the CDR3 is TGTGCCAGCAGGCCCGGGGATCTACAAGAGACCCAGTACTTC.

In this sample, this clonotype turned up many times. The junction and the germline gene differ at one end; a read error may be behind it. The CDR3: CASTLDPRVHPPGANVLTF. The CDR3 DNA reads as TGTGCCAGCACCTTGGATCCCCGGGTCCATCCCCCTGGGGCCAACGTCCTGACTTTC. V usage is TRBV5-5 and J usage is TRBJ2-6; no definite D call. The CDR3 loop spans 19 amino acids. Germline CDR1 is SGHKS and CDR2 is YYEKEE (reference sequence).

There are many counts of this clonotype. The chain is built from TRBV20-1 and TRBJ1-2; TRBD1 matches 8 bases. V dropped 6 bases and J dropped 8; count of bases not matched to a gene: 5. The germline V gene has CDR1 DFQATT and CDR2 SNEGSKA (reference sequence). This CDR3 spans 11 amino acids. This CDR3 is CSAKRTGGYTF. The CDR3 nucleotides read TGCAGTGCCAAAAGGACAGGGGGCTACACCTTC.

On this clonotype itself: One end of the junction does not line up with germline, which may come from a read error. The gene calls are TRBV5-1 and TRBJ2-5; no firm D call. Germline values: CDR1 SGHRS, CDR2 YFSETQ. The CDR3 extends over 15 amino acids. CDR3 amino acids: CARSSLVGPQETQYF. CDR3 DNA: TGCGCCAGGAGCTCCCTAGTAGGGCCTCAAGAGACCCAGTACTTC.

As regards this clonotype: A much larger clone is a single base away; this may be a read error. CDR3 region: CASSPRAGENQETQYF. The CDR3, as DNA: TGTGCCAGCAGCCCACGAGCGGGGGAGAACCAAGAGACCCAGTACTTC. The rearrangement links TRBV11-2 to TRBJ2-5; 8 bases line up with TRBD2. The CDR3 runs to 16 residues. Germline assignment: CDR1 SGHAT and CDR2 FQNNGV. The V segment lost 5 bases and the J segment 0 bases; nucleotides outside the gene matches: 8.

This clonotype was seen repeatedly, ten times or more. The gene calls are TRBV20-1 and TRBJ2-1, with D tentatively TRBD2 (7 bases). CDR3 length equals 14 residues. Trimming cost V 6 bases and J 8 bases, with 20 bases left between them. Germline CDR1 DFQATT, CDR2 SNEGSKA (reference sequence). The CDR3 here is CSASTRGGVDEQFF. CDR3 sequence (DNA): TGCAGTGCCTCGACGAGGGGGGGGGTGGATGAGCAGTTCTTC.

This clonotype was observed many times. This chain connects TRBV9 to TRBJ2-3; D perhaps matches TRBD2 (6 bases). Germline CDR1 and CDR2: SGDLS and YYNGEE. The V end lost 4 bases, the J end lost 0 bases, and 12 bases lay between the germline ends. The CDR3 is 15 amino acids. CDR3 amino acids: CASSQGTHSTDTQYF. The CDR3 nucleotides are TGTGCCAGCAGCCAAGGGACTCATAGCACAGATACGCAGTATTTT. The full variable domain, its missing parts supplied by reference TRBV9 and TRBJ2-3, is DSGVTQTPKHLITATGQRVTLRCSPRSGDLSVYWYQQSLDQGLQFLIQYYNGEERAKGNILERFSAQQFPDLHSELNLSSLELGDSALYFCASSQGTHSTDTQYFGPGTRLTVL.